The 18 T cell receptor beta chains given below trace back to one sample, sequenced in a study of T cell repertoires in cytomegalovirus infection. TCRdb re-derived calls from the reads in MiXCR, one entry per CDR3 protein. The data hold roughly 150,000 distinct CDR3 sequences, with more than 30% observed a single time. Which antigens these TCRs recognize remains unknown. Material: CD8+ T cells from cultured PBMCs, obtained from culture after CMV antigen stimulation. The receptor set was obtained from a human donor in good health (CMV status not recorded). Some clones in this sample may be carry-over from other donors' samples.

The chain recombines TRBV11-2 with TRBJ1-5; 10 bases match TRBD1. There are 14 residues in the CDR3. CDR1 SGHAT and CDR2 FQNNGV come from the germline V gene. Germline trimming cut 3 bases from V and 6 bases from J; bases unmatched to any gene: 2. This chain's CDR3 is CASSFGTGAQPQHF. CDR3 nucleotides: TGTGCCAGCAGCTTCGGGACAGGGGCTCAGCCCCAGCATTTT.

The CDR3 is CASSRPGTSEDTQYF. The CDR3 DNA sequence: TGCGCCAGCAGCCGGCCCGGGACTAGCGAAGATACGCAGTATTTT. V is TRBV4-1 and J is TRBJ2-3, with TRBD2 matching over 10 bases. Germline V gene lookup returns CDR1 MGHRA and CDR2 YSYEKL. After removal of 4 bases from V and 5 bases from J, the junction contained 6 bases not matched to a gene. The CDR3 extends over 15 amino acids.

The chain combines TRBV9 with TRBJ2-1; D may match TRBD1 or TRBD2 (7 bases each). Germline V gene data show CDR1 as SGDLS and CDR2 as YYNGEE. The germline V and J ends were trimmed by 3 bases and 2 bases, with 12 bases remaining between them. The CDR3 runs to 15 residues. The CDR3 DNA reads as TGTGCCAGCAGCGGGCAGGGGGGGGCCTACAATGAGCAGTTCTTC. This encodes CASSGQGGAYNEQFF.

This clonotype was detected ten times or more. J is TRBJ2-1 and V is TRBV19, with 12 bases matching TRBD2. Germline V gives CDR1 LNHDA, CDR2 SQIVND (reference sequence). The CDR3 is made up of 15 amino acids. The V and J ends lost 7 bases and 5 bases, in that order; junction bases with no gene match: 6. The CDR3 DNA is TGTGCCAGTACCCTGACTAGCGGGGGAGACAATGAGCAGTTCTTC. This sequence encodes CASTLTSGGDNEQFF.

This clonotype was detected many times. This rearrangement joins TRBV7-9 to TRBJ1-3; D remains unclear. CDR1 is SEHNR, CDR2 FQNEAQ, per germline (reference sequence). The CDR3 sequence is 15 residues long. Trimming took off 4 bases at V and 0 bases at J, with 10 bases between the two ends. This CDR3 is CASSSELSSGNTIYF. Here the CDR3 DNA reads TGTGCCAGCAGCTCGGAGCTGAGCTCTGGAAACACCATATATTTT.

This chain's CDR3 is CASSDQTSPIQYF. Here the CDR3 DNA reads TGTGCCAGCAGTGACCAGACTAGTCCCATTCAGTACTTC. The chain couples TRBV7-2 to TRBJ2-4, with D possibly TRBD2 on 6 matching bases. Germline V lookup: CDR1 SGHTA, CDR2 FQGNSA. V was trimmed by 6 bases and J by 9 bases, leaving 15 bases between them. The CDR3 has 13 amino acids.

In this sample, this clonotype turned up a few times. The chain couples TRBV6-1 to TRBJ1-2, with D uncertain. This CDR3 contains 14 residues. V lost 2 bases to trimming and J lost 5 bases, with 12 bases between them. Germline CDR1 reads MNHNS; CDR2 reads SASEGT. Here the CDR3 DNA reads TGTGCCAGCAGTGAATGGCCGGGAGGGTATGGCTACACCTTC. Amino acids: CASSEWPGGYGYTF.

About this clonotype: A junction boundary mismatches the germline segment, possibly from a read error. The V and J genes are TRBV12-3 or TRBV12-4 and TRBJ2-2; possible D gene TRBD1, 6 bases. The CDR3 is 16 residues long. CDR3 DNA: TGTGCCAGCAGTTTCAGTCTCAACAGGGACACCGGGGTGCTGTTTTTT. Its translation is CASSFSLNRDTGVLFF.

This clonotype has just a few counts. J is TRBJ2-1 and V is TRBV6-5, with D possibly matching TRBD2 (5 bases). The V gene lost 5 bases and the J gene lost 7 bases, with 24 bases spanning the gap. This CDR3 is 17 amino acids long. Germline V gives CDR1 MNHEY, CDR2 SVGAGI. The CDR3 DNA follows: TGTGCCAGCAGTAAGGCCCCGGGATGGGGTTGGCAGAATGAGCAGTTCTTC. Residues: CASSKAPGWGWQNEQFF.

The V gene is TRBV7-6, the J gene TRBJ2-5; 8 positions agree with TRBD1. Germline trimming cut 7 bases from V and 5 bases from J; bases unmatched to any gene: 12. CDR1 is SGHVS and CDR2 is FNYEAQ in the germline V gene. The CDR3 contains 15 residues. This CDR3 is CASNIPQGARETQYF. Written as DNA, the CDR3 is TGTGCCAGCAACATCCCCCAGGGGGCCCGCGAGACCCAGTACTTC.

The chain is built from TRBV4-1 and TRBJ1-1; D perhaps matches TRBD1 (5 bases). The CDR3 length is 17 residues. Germline V CDR1 and CDR2: MGHRA, YSYEKL. The ends were cut back, 0 bases at V and 1 base at J, with 15 bases in the middle. The CDR3 DNA reads TGCGCCAGCAGCCAAGATGCGTCGGGGCGACCGAACACTGAAGCTTTCTTT. Translated: CASSQDASGRPNTEAFF.

The chain employs TRBV5-4 and TRBJ2-7; TRBD2 might be the D (6 bases). The CDR3 covers 13 residues. The V and J ends lost 0 bases and 8 bases respectively, with 12 bases between them. Germline values: CDR1 SGHNT, CDR2 YYREEE (reference sequence). CDR3 nucleotide sequence: TGTGCCAGCAGCTTGGGACTAGTCGATAAGCAGTACTTC. The encoded protein is CASSLGLVDKQYF.

This sequence joins TRBV15 and TRBJ1-5; 10 bases are a match to TRBD1. V lost 5 bases, J lost 7 bases, and 8 bases stayed unmatched. The CDR3 is made up of 15 amino acids. Germline-derived CDR1 and CDR2 are LNHNV and YYDKDF (reference sequence). CDR3 amino acids: CATSSTGQGRQPQHF. Written as DNA, the CDR3 is TGTGCCACCAGCTCTACGGGACAGGGGAGGCAGCCCCAGCATTTT.

J is TRBJ1-1 and V is TRBV7-3; 8 bases are a match to TRBD1. CDR1 is SGHTA and CDR2 is FQGTGA in the germline V gene. V shed 1 base and J 8 bases; nucleotides not matched to a gene: 3. The CDR3 consists of 13 residues. CDR3 residues: CASSLIGTGEAFF. The CDR3 DNA is TGTGCCAGCAGCTTAATCGGGACAGGCGAAGCTTTCTTT.

This clonotype showed up just a few times. This chain links TRBV4-2 with TRBJ1-3, with D uncertain. Trimming removed 1 base from V and 0 bases from J, with 7 bases in between. Germline CDR1 and CDR2: LGHNA and YNFKEQ. The length of the CDR3 is 15 residues. Here the CDR3 DNA reads TGTGCCAGCAGCCAAGGGGCAGGCTCTGGAAACACCATATATTTT. Its protein is CASSQGAGSGNTIYF.

The chain employs TRBV5-4 and TRBJ2-1; D is unclear. The CDR3 loop spans 14 amino acids. The V end lost 0 bases, the J end lost 8 bases, and 12 bases lay between the germline ends. CDR1 is SGHNT, CDR2 YYREEE, per germline (reference sequence). The chain's CDR3 is CASSLGMGSHEQFF. The DNA of the CDR3 is TGTGCCAGCAGCTTGGGAATGGGCTCCCATGAGCAGTTCTTC.

This clonotype has just a few counts. The V and J genes are TRBV7-8 and TRBJ2-5, with 7 bases identical to TRBD1. Looked up from germline, CDR1 is SGHVS and CDR2 is FQNEAQ. The length of the CDR3 is 14 residues. J lost 1 base, V lost 4 bases, and 3 bases had no gene match. As DNA, the CDR3 is TGTGCCAGCAGCTCCCGGGACAGCCAAGAGACCCAGTACTTC. This translates into CASSSRDSQETQYF.

J is TRBJ2-2 and V is TRBV7-9; TRBD2 matches 11 bases. The CDR3 runs 16 residues. Germline trimming cut 5 bases from V and 1 base from J; bases unmatched to any gene: 3. Germline CDR1 and CDR2: SEHNR and FQNEAQ (reference sequence). The CDR3 coding sequence is TGTGCCAGCAGCCTCGGACTAGCGGGGAACACCGGGGAGCTGTTTTTT. It translates to CASSLGLAGNTGELFF.